The rows below give T cell receptor beta chains drawn from one sample of a study of radiotherapy plus CTLA-4 blockade in lung cancer. Produced via immunoSEQ multiplex PCR; TCRdb's table is partial and in-frame only. The data contain approximately 110,000 clones, about 80% of them seen just once; the ten biggest clones take up roughly 3.5%. Specimen: peripheral blood, collected from a patient treated with radiotherapy plus ipilimumab. The receptors stem from a human donor with non-small cell lung cancer that progressed on radiotherapy plus ipilimumab. Some clones in this sample may be carry-over from other donors' samples. CDR3s include the opening cysteine and the closing phenylalanine or tryptophan. D genes are given only for firm matches. A row's size may be missing; if present it is once, few, many or a size class.

CDR3nt	CDR3aa	abundance	d_gene	v_gene	j_gene
TGTGCCAGCAGCCCCGGGCTGGACAGGGCCTATGGCTACACCTTC	CASSPGLDRAYGYTF	NA	TRBD1	TRBV5-6	TRBJ1-2
TGTGCCAGCAGTCCCGGACTAAACACCGGGGAGCTGTTTTTT	CASSPGLNTGELFF	NA	NA	TRBV6-6	TRBJ2-2
TGTGCCAGTAGTATGGGGCAGGCCGACTCGGCTTTCTTT	CASSMGQADSAFF	NA	NA	TRBV19	TRBJ1-1
TGCGCCAGCAGCCAAGGCGGGGACAATTCACCCCTCCACTTT	CASSQGGDNSPLHF	NA	NA	TRBV4-3	TRBJ1-6
TGTGCCAGCTCCGGTAACAGGAAATTGGAAGCTTTCTTT	CASSGNRKLEAFF	few	NA	TRBV18	TRBJ1-1
TGTGCCAGCAGCCAGTGGGAGGTCGGGGAGCTGTTTTTT	CASSQWEVGELFF	NA	NA	TRBV4-2	TRBJ2-2
TGTGCCATCAGTCCTGGACAGGGGGACTATGGCTACACCTTC	CAISPGQGDYGYTF	once	TRBD1	TRBV10-3	TRBJ1-2
TGTGCCAGCAGCTTGAGTCTTGGCAGGGGGCAAGGCTACACCTTC	CASSLSLGRGQGYTF	NA	TRBD1	TRBV5-5	TRBJ1-2
TGTGCCACCAGCAGAGGTGGAGTGGGCACTGAAGCTTTCTTT	CATSRGGVGTEAFF	NA	NA	TRBV15	TRBJ1-1
TGTGCCAGCAGCTTCCGGGTATCGTCCTACAATGAGCAGTTCTTC	CASSFRVSSYNEQFF	NA	NA	TRBV11-3	TRBJ2-1
TGTGCCATCAGTGAGATGCAGCCGAACACCGGGGAGCTGTTTTTT	CAISEMQPNTGELFF	NA	NA	TRBV10-3	TRBJ2-2
TGTGCCATCCGATTGAACTATGGCTACACCTTC	CAIRLNYGYTF	NA	NA	TRBV10-3	TRBJ1-2
TGTGCCAGCAGCTTAGCCCAGGGTACTGGAAACACCATATATTTT	CASSLAQGTGNTIYF	NA	NA	TRBV7-6	TRBJ1-3
TGTGCCATCAGTGACAGGGGTGGAAACACCATATATTTT	CAISDRGGNTIYF	once	NA	TRBV10-3	TRBJ1-3
TGTGCCACCGCGGACGCCGGGATTACTGAAGCTTTCTTT	CATADAGITEAFF	once	NA	TRBV6-5	TRBJ1-1
TGTGCCAGCAGCGGGACAGGAGGCTATGGCTACACCTTC	CASSGTGGYGYTF	NA	TRBD1	TRBV6-5	TRBJ1-2
TGTGCCAGCATACGTGACAGGGGGCGAAGAGAGTACTTC	CASIRDRGRREYF	NA	TRBD1	TRBV2	TRBJ2-7
TGTGCCAGCAGTCGGACTATTACAGGGAGCTATGGCTACACCTTC	CASSRTITGSYGYTF	NA	NA	TRBV27	TRBJ1-2
TGCGCCAGCAGCCAAGATGTCAGTAGGGACAATGAGCAGTTCTTC	CASSQDVSRDNEQFF	NA	NA	TRBV4-3	TRBJ2-1
TGTGCCATCAGTGAGCCTAGGGAGGTAGATACGCAGTATTTT	CAISEPREVDTQYF	NA	NA	TRBV10-3	TRBJ2-3
TGTGCCAGCAGTTACCCGCAGGGGGGGAACACTGAAGCTTTCTTT	CASSYPQGGNTEAFF	NA	TRBD1	TRBV6-6	TRBJ1-1
TGTGCCAGCAGCCAAGATTGGACGCCGGGAAACACCATATATTTT	CASSQDWTPGNTIYF	few	NA	TRBV4-2	TRBJ1-3
TGTGCCAGCAGCAGACAGAGTCCGAACACCGGGGAGCTGTTTTTT	CASSRQSPNTGELFF	NA	NA	TRBV6-5	TRBJ2-2
TGCAGTGCTAGAGTGGGGTATGGCTACACCTTC	CSARVGYGYTF	NA	NA	TRBV20-1	TRBJ1-2
TGTGCCAGCAGTTTACGGGGGCGGAGAGCCGGGTTGTGGGGGGCAGATCAGCCCCAGCATTTT	CASSLRGRRAGLWGADQPQHF	NA	NA	TRBV27	TRBJ1-5
TGTGCCAGTAGTATACTGCACGACAGCTCCTACGAGCAGTACTTC	CASSILHDSSYEQYF	NA	NA	TRBV19	TRBJ2-7
TGTGCCAGCAGTTACTTTGGGTCCCCTATCGTCACTGAAGCTTTCTTT	CASSYFGSPIVTEAFF	NA	NA	TRBV6-5	TRBJ1-1
TGTGCCAGCAGCTCTACAGGGACTGGAAACACCATATATTTT	CASSSTGTGNTIYF	NA	NA	TRBV5-6	TRBJ1-3
TGTGCCAGTAGTGCCACCGGGACCTACTCTTGGAGCAATCAGCCCCAGCATTTT	CASSATGTYSWSNQPQHF	NA	NA	TRBV19	TRBJ1-5
TGTGCCAGCAGTGAAGATATTTGGGGCGGGGGGGCAGTAGAGACCCAGTACTTC	CASSEDIWGGGAVETQYF	NA	TRBD2	TRBV6-1	TRBJ2-5
TGTGCCAGCAGCGTAGCAAAACAGTGGTTGGCTGGTGGCAATCAGCCCCAGCATTTT	CASSVAKQWLAGGNQPQHF	NA	NA	TRBV9	TRBJ1-5